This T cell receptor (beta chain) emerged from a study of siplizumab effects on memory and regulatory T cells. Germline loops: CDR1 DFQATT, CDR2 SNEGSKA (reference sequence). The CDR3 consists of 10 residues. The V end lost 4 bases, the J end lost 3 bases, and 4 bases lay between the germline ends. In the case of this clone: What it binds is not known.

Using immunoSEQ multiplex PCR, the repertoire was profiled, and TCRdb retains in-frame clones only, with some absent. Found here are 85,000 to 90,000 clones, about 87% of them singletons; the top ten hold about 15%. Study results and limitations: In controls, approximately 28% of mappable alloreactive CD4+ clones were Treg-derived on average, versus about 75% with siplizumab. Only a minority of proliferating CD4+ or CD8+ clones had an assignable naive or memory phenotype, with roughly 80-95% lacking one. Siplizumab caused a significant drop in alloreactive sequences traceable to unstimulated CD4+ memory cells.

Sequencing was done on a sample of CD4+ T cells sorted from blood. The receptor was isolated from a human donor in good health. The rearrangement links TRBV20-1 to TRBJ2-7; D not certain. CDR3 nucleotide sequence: TGCAGTGCTATAAACTACGAGCAGTACTTC. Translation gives CSAINYEQYF.